This T cell receptor (beta chain) is from a study of beta chain features in type 1 diabetes. Study context: Over all samples combined, over 85,000,000 sorted cells were examined. Study observations and caveats: Within each of all four CD4+ subsets, Type 1 diabetes patients had TCRB CDR3s that were moderately but significantly shorter.

The CDR3 spans 17 residues. Germline V gene lookup returns CDR1 LGHNA and CDR2 YNFKEQ. The ends lost 1 base at V and 4 bases at J; junction bases unmatched: 6. TCRB transcripts that were expressed got sequenced, as all of the isolated RNA had been reverse transcribed. Profiling relied on immunoSEQ multiplex PCR, and the TCRdb table lists in-frame clones only, not all of them. The sample has about 240,000 clones; around 26% are singletons. This clone was counted only a few times. The antigen remains unidentified. The chain couples TRBV4-2 to TRBJ2-1; 11 nucleotides match TRBD2. Sequenced input: central memory CD4+ T cells from blood. The sequence derives from a man in his thirties or forties in good health. The chain's CDR3 is CASSQAVGTSGYNEQFF. In DNA, the CDR3 is TGTGCCAGCAGCCAAGCTGTGGGGACTAGCGGATACAATGAGCAGTTCTTC.